These T cell receptor beta chains were read from a single sample in a study of T-cell reconstitution after alpha-beta-depleted transplantation in children. Using its own MiXCR run on the PCR reads, TCRdb lists one record per CDR3 protein. The sample yields 360,000 or so distinct CDR3 sequences, roughly 21% seen once. Sequences were derived from PBMCs from the stem cell graft donor, sampled from the stem cell graft. The receptors were gathered from a human donor who donated a stem cell graft to a child with acute myeloid leukemia. Each CDR3 is given with its conserved first and last residue. Each record gives: V gene, D gene, clone size, J gene, CDR3 protein, CDR3 DNA. The D gene is left open where the match is weak. Where a row states a size, it is once, few, many or the class of an expanded clone; other rows omit it.

TRBV20-1	TRBD1	few	TRBJ1-5	CSARAGLGQGAFQPQHF	TGCAGTGCTAGGGCGGGGTTGGGACAGGGGGCATTTCAGCCCCAGCATTTT
TRBV4-2	-	-	TRBJ1-1	CASSQESATEAFF	TGTGCCAGCAGCCAAGAGTCGGCCACTGAAGCTTTCTTT
TRBV27	-	few	TRBJ2-1	CASSPPPREKQFF	TGTGCCAGCAGTCCACCGCCCAGAGAGAAGCAGTTCTTC
TRBV27	TRBD1	-	TRBJ2-1	CASSEGADGEQFF	TGTGCCAGCAGCGAGGGGGCGGACGGGGAGCAGTTCTTC
TRBV7-6	TRBD2	-	TRBJ2-3	CASSLAGAGGDTQYF	TGTGCCAGCAGCTTAGCCGGAGCGGGAGGCGATACGCAGTATTTT
TRBV29-1	-	many	TRBJ2-1	CSVDPTGVAGLGEQFF	TGCAGCGTGGATCCGACAGGGGTAGCGGGACTAGGTGAGCAGTTCTTC
TRBV7-2	TRBD2	-	TRBJ2-1	CASSPAAGEYNEQFF	TGTGCCAGCAGCCCAGCGGCGGGAGAATACAATGAGCAGTTCTTC
TRBV20-1	-	-	TRBJ2-5	CSAQHDQETQYF	TGCAGTGCTCAACACGACCAAGAGACCCAGTACTTC
TRBV12-3/TRBV12-4	TRBD2	few	TRBJ2-7	CASSLEGGSSYEQYF	TGTGCCAGCAGTTTAGAGGGCGGGAGCTCCTACGAGCAGTACTTC
TRBV13	TRBD2	few	TRBJ2-5	CASSFRGLAGGLSQETQYF	TGTGCCAGCAGCTTCCGCGGACTAGCGGGAGGGCTTTCTCAAGAGACCCAGTACTTC
TRBV12-3/TRBV12-4	TRBD2	few	TRBJ2-1	CASRLADESEQFF	TGTGCCAGTCGACTAGCGGATGAAAGTGAGCAGTTCTTC
TRBV24-1	-	-	TRBJ2-5	CATSDPKWETQYF	TGTGCCACCAGTGATCCCAAGTGGGAGACCCAGTACTTC
TRBV12-3/TRBV12-4	-	-	TRBJ1-5	CASTQGSISNQPQHF	TGTGCCAGCACCCAAGGCTCCATCAGCAATCAGCCCCAGCATTTT
TRBV12-3/TRBV12-4	TRBD1	-	TRBJ1-1	CASSAEGTVNTEAFF	TGTGCCAGCAGTGCTGAGGGGACAGTGAACACTGAAGCTTTCTTT
TRBV6-1	-	-	TRBJ2-2	CASVDLGTPNTGELFF	TGTGCCAGCGTAGATTTGGGGACTCCGAACACCGGGGAGCTGTTTTTT
TRBV6-1	-	many	TRBJ2-1	CASSEVAEGGQFF	TGTGCCAGCAGCGAGGTAGCGGAGGGGGGGCAGTTCTTC
TRBV20-1	TRBD1	few	TRBJ2-3	CSARVGQGSDTQYF	TGCAGTGCTAGAGTGGGACAGGGGTCAGATACGCAGTATTTT
TRBV7-2	-	-	TRBJ2-7	CASSSSGLYSYEQYF	TGTGCCAGCAGCTCGAGCGGGCTTTACTCCTACGAGCAGTACTTC
TRBV7-3	-	once	TRBJ2-6	CASGWASGANVLTF	TGTGCCAGCGGCTGGGCCTCTGGGGCCAACGTCCTGACTTTC
TRBV6-2/TRBV6-3	TRBD2	-	TRBJ2-5	CASSFGPGGQETQYF	TGTGCCAGCAGTTTTGGTCCGGGAGGGCAAGAGACCCAGTACTTC
TRBV5-1	-	-	TRBJ1-1	CASSSAGNTEAFF	TGCGCCAGCAGCTCAGCCGGGAACACTGAAGCTTTCTTT
TRBV4-1	TRBD2	few	TRBJ2-7	CASSQGLALEQYF	TGCGCCAGCAGCCAGGGACTAGCGCTAGAGCAGTACTTC
TRBV4-3	-	few	TRBJ2-7	CASSQELAAVYEQYF	TGCGCCAGCAGCCAAGAACTCGCGGCGGTATACGAGCAGTACTTC
TRBV7-9	-	-	TRBJ2-3	CASSPPHLGTDTQYF	TGTGCCAGCAGCCCCCCCCATCTGGGTACAGATACGCAGTATTTT
TRBV14	-	-	TRBJ2-7	CASSQVGRYEQYF	TGTGCCAGCAGCCAAGTAGGCAGATACGAGCAGTACTTC
TRBV7-9	TRBD1	-	TRBJ1-5	CASSQGTGKNQPQHF	TGTGCCAGCAGCCAAGGGACAGGCAAAAATCAGCCCCAGCATTTT
TRBV28	TRBD2	-	TRBJ2-7	CASSPPLAGGVEQYF	TGTGCCAGCAGTCCCCCACTAGCGGGAGGTGTAGAGCAGTACTTC
TRBV7-8	-	-	TRBJ2-5	CASSPGGRETQYF	TGTGCCAGCAGCCCCGGAGGTCGGGAGACCCAGTACTTC
TRBV6-1	TRBD2	few	TRBJ2-1	CASRGLAGVEQFF	TGTGCCAGCAGGGGACTAGCGGGAGTTGAGCAGTTCTTC
TRBV2	TRBD2	-	TRBJ2-1	CASGGSSYNEQFF	TGTGCCAGCGGCGGGAGCTCCTACAATGAGCAGTTCTTC
TRBV29-1	-	many	TRBJ2-1	CSVVGFNEQFF	TGCAGCGTTGTAGGTTTTAATGAGCAGTTCTTC
TRBV29-1	-	-	TRBJ1-2	CSTRREAGYGYTF	TGCAGCACTCGCCGCGAGGCGGGCTATGGCTACACCTTC
TRBV7-6	TRBD2	-	TRBJ2-7	CASSPGLADHPYEQYF	TGTGCCAGCAGCCCCGGACTAGCAGATCACCCCTACGAGCAGTACTTC